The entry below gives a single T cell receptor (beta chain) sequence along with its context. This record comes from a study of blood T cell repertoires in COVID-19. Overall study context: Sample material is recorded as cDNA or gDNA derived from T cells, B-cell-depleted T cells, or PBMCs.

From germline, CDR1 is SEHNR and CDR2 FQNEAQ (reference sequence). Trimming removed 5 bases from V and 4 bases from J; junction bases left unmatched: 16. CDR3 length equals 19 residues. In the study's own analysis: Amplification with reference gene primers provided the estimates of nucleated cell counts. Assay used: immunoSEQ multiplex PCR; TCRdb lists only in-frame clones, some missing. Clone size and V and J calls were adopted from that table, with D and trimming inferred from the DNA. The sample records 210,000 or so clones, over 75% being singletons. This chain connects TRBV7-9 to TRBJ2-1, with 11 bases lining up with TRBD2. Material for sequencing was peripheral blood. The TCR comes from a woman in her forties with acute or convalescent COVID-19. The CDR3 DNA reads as TGTGCCAGCAGCCCCATGACTAGCGGGGTATCACTCCTTTACAATGAGCAGTTCTTC. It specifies CASSPMTSGVSLLYNEQFF.